This is a list of T cell receptor beta chains from one sample in a study of identical twins. TCRdb fed the 5' RACE reads into MiXCR, producing one record per CDR3 protein. The sample yields approximately 260,000 distinct CDR3 sequences, about 8% seen once. The data were also submitted as part of a second study, on yellow fever vaccine responses in identical twins.

Input material: CD8+ T cells sorted from blood. These receptors came from a woman aged 18-35 years in good health. Both conserved end residues are part of each CDR3. Each record gives: D gene, V gene, J gene, clone size, CDR3 length, CDR3 protein, CDR3 DNA. A D gene is named only where the DNA matches it firmly. Part of the rows lack a size; the others show once, few, many or a class for expanded clones.

d_gene: .; v_gene: TRBV20-1; j_gene: TRBJ2-7; abundance: .; len: 14; CDR3aa: CSAQVEGGSYEQYF; CDR3nt: TGCAGTGCTCAGGTGGAGGGCGGGTCCTACGAGCAGTACTTC
d_gene: TRBD1; v_gene: TRBV6-1; j_gene: TRBJ2-5; abundance: many; len: 15; CDR3aa: CASSPKDRVRETQYF; CDR3nt: TGTGCCAGCAGTCCGAAGGACAGGGTGAGGGAGACCCAGTACTTC
d_gene: TRBD1; v_gene: TRBV12-3/TRBV12-4; j_gene: TRBJ2-7; abundance: many; len: 11; CDR3aa: CASRTGGEQYF; CDR3nt: TGTGCCAGCCGAACAGGGGGGGAGCAGTACTTC
d_gene: .; v_gene: TRBV27; j_gene: TRBJ2-1; abundance: .; len: 14; CDR3aa: CASSLLATYNEQFF; CDR3nt: TGTGCCAGCAGTTTGCTAGCAACCTACAATGAGCAGTTCTTC
d_gene: .; v_gene: TRBV2; j_gene: TRBJ2-5; abundance: few; len: 15; CDR3aa: CASSEAWRGRETQYF; CDR3nt: TGTGCCAGCAGTGAAGCCTGGAGGGGGAGGGAGACCCAGTACTTC
d_gene: .; v_gene: TRBV7-9; j_gene: TRBJ2-5; abundance: .; len: 13; CDR3aa: CASSSGLPETQYF; CDR3nt: TGTGCCAGCAGCTCGGGACTCCCAGAGACCCAGTACTTC
d_gene: TRBD1; v_gene: TRBV4-1; j_gene: TRBJ2-7; abundance: .; len: 14; CDR3aa: CASSHRTGGDEQYF; CDR3nt: TGCGCCAGCAGCCACCGGACAGGGGGCGACGAGCAGTACTTC
d_gene: TRBD1; v_gene: TRBV9; j_gene: TRBJ2-1; abundance: few; len: 17; CDR3aa: CASSARTGTGSYNEQFF; CDR3nt: TGTGCCAGCAGCGCCCGGACCGGGACAGGTTCCTACAATGAGCAGTTCTTC
d_gene: TRBD2; v_gene: TRBV4-1; j_gene: TRBJ2-3; abundance: many; len: 18; CDR3aa: CASSPIPPASGMEDTQYF; CDR3nt: TGCGCCAGCAGCCCCATCCCTCCGGCTAGCGGGATGGAGGATACGCAGTATTTT
d_gene: TRBD2; v_gene: TRBV4-3; j_gene: TRBJ2-4; abundance: .; len: 15; CDR3aa: CASSQGGGAKNIQYF; CDR3nt: TGCGCCAGCAGCCAAGGGGGGGGAGCCAAAAACATTCAGTACTTC
d_gene: .; v_gene: TRBV12-3/TRBV12-4; j_gene: TRBJ2-2; abundance: few; len: 17; CDR3aa: CASSPPQWLGLTGELFF; CDR3nt: TGTGCCAGCAGCCCCCCTCAGTGGTTGGGATTGACCGGGGAGCTGTTTTTT
d_gene: TRBD1; v_gene: TRBV19; j_gene: TRBJ2-7; abundance: .; len: 14; CDR3aa: CASKPGQGFYEQYF; CDR3nt: TGTGCCAGTAAACCGGGACAGGGTTTCTACGAGCAGTACTTC
d_gene: .; v_gene: TRBV6-6; j_gene: TRBJ2-5; abundance: .; len: 11; CDR3aa: CASNGGETQYF; CDR3nt: TGTGCCAGCAATGGCGGGGAGACCCAGTACTTC
d_gene: .; v_gene: TRBV7-9; j_gene: TRBJ2-5; abundance: few; len: 14; CDR3aa: CASSPPPGLETQYF; CDR3nt: TGTGCCAGCAGCCCCCCCCCGGGGCTAGAGACCCAGTACTTC
d_gene: .; v_gene: TRBV7-9; j_gene: TRBJ2-1; abundance: few; len: 13; CDR3aa: CASNRQGNNEQFF; CDR3nt: TGTGCCAGCAATCGGCAGGGGAACAATGAGCAGTTCTTC
d_gene: TRBD2; v_gene: TRBV29-1; j_gene: TRBJ2-1; abundance: few; len: 15; CDR3aa: CSVGRGTSGYNEQFF; CDR3nt: TGCAGCGTTGGCCGGGGGACTAGCGGTTACAATGAGCAGTTCTTC
d_gene: TRBD1; v_gene: TRBV23-1; j_gene: TRBJ1-4; abundance: .; len: 15; CDR3aa: CASSRTGGTNEKLFF; CDR3nt: TGCGCCAGCAGTCGCACAGGGGGAACTAATGAAAAACTGTTTTTT
d_gene: TRBD2; v_gene: TRBV28; j_gene: TRBJ2-7; abundance: many; len: 16; CDR3aa: CASSPKTREGPYEQHF; CDR3nt: TGTGCCAGCAGCCCCAAGACCAGGGAGGGCCCATACGAGCAGCACTTC
d_gene: .; v_gene: TRBV7-9; j_gene: TRBJ2-7; abundance: many; len: 12; CDR3aa: CASSFLRYEQYF; CDR3nt: TGTGCCAGCAGCTTTTTACGCTACGAGCAGTACTTC
d_gene: .; v_gene: TRBV12-3/TRBV12-4; j_gene: TRBJ2-7; abundance: .; len: 14; CDR3aa: CASSLEAGIYEQYF; CDR3nt: TGTGCCAGCAGTTTGGAGGCAGGGATATACGAGCAGTACTTC
d_gene: .; v_gene: TRBV18; j_gene: TRBJ2-7; abundance: .; len: 14; CDR3aa: CASSPTNSPHEQYF; CDR3nt: TGTGCCAGCTCACCTACCAACTCCCCCCACGAGCAGTACTTC
d_gene: .; v_gene: TRBV2; j_gene: TRBJ1-1; abundance: few; len: 15; CDR3aa: CASSEKERLNTEAFF; CDR3nt: TGTGCCAGCAGTGAGAAGGAACGGCTGAACACTGAAGCTTTCTTT
d_gene: .; v_gene: TRBV2; j_gene: TRBJ2-4; abundance: many; len: 16; CDR3aa: CASSQTRELAKNIQYF; CDR3nt: TGTGCCAGCAGCCAGACCAGGGAGCTAGCCAAAAACATTCAGTACTTC
d_gene: .; v_gene: TRBV29-1; j_gene: TRBJ2-7; abundance: few; len: 13; CDR3aa: CSVGPGRADEQYF; CDR3nt: TGCAGCGTTGGCCCTGGCAGGGCGGACGAGCAGTACTTC
d_gene: .; v_gene: TRBV9; j_gene: TRBJ2-1; abundance: once; len: 16; CDR3aa: CASSVEVTHSYNEQFF; CDR3nt: TGTGCCAGCAGCGTAGAAGTGACGCACTCCTACAATGAGCAGTTCTTC
d_gene: .; v_gene: TRBV5-1; j_gene: TRBJ2-7; abundance: .; len: 14; CDR3aa: CASSLDLENYEQYF; CDR3nt: TGCGCCAGCAGCTTGGATTTAGAGAACTACGAGCAGTACTTC
d_gene: TRBD2; v_gene: TRBV7-3; j_gene: TRBJ2-1; abundance: few; len: 15; CDR3aa: CASSLTAGGLNEQFF; CDR3nt: TGTGCCAGCAGCTTAACTGCGGGGGGGCTCAATGAGCAGTTCTTC
d_gene: .; v_gene: TRBV7-8; j_gene: TRBJ2-7; abundance: many; len: 13; CDR3aa: CASSYSQGSEQYF; CDR3nt: TGTGCCAGCAGCTACTCACAGGGCTCGGAGCAGTACTTC
d_gene: .; v_gene: TRBV4-2; j_gene: TRBJ2-7; abundance: .; len: 16; CDR3aa: CASSQDLGRVGNEQYF; CDR3nt: TGTGCCAGCAGCCAAGATCTTGGTCGGGTCGGCAACGAGCAGTACTTC
d_gene: TRBD2; v_gene: TRBV4-3; j_gene: TRBJ2-1; abundance: few; len: 16; CDR3aa: CASSQDKASGSDEQFF; CDR3nt: TGCGCCAGCAGCCAAGATAAGGCTAGCGGGAGCGATGAGCAGTTCTTC
d_gene: .; v_gene: TRBV6-1; j_gene: TRBJ2-7; abundance: few; len: 12; CDR3aa: CASSEFLHEQYF; CDR3nt: TGTGCCAGCAGTGAATTTCTCCACGAGCAGTACTTC
d_gene: .; v_gene: TRBV4-2; j_gene: TRBJ2-7; abundance: few; len: 15; CDR3aa: CASSQYLGNGYEQYF; CDR3nt: TGTGCCAGCAGCCAATATCTAGGGAATGGCTACGAGCAGTACTTC
d_gene: .; v_gene: TRBV20-1; j_gene: TRBJ2-3; abundance: few; len: 17; CDR3aa: CSARDLGGQGGTDTQYF; CDR3nt: TGCAGTGCTAGAGATCTCGGCGGGCAAGGCGGCACAGATACGCAGTATTTT
d_gene: .; v_gene: TRBV5-5; j_gene: TRBJ2-1; abundance: .; len: 14; CDR3aa: CASSPGRWDYEQFF; CDR3nt: TGTGCCAGCAGCCCCGGGCGCTGGGACTATGAGCAGTTCTTC
d_gene: .; v_gene: TRBV7-9; j_gene: TRBJ2-3; abundance: .; len: 16; CDR3aa: CASSPPLVGFTDTQYF; CDR3nt: TGTGCCAGCAGCCCGCCCTTGGTGGGTTTCACAGATACGCAGTATTTT
d_gene: TRBD1; v_gene: TRBV29-1; j_gene: TRBJ1-2; abundance: few; len: 13; CDR3aa: CSALTGGNYGYTF; CDR3nt: TGCAGCGCCCTGACAGGGGGGAACTATGGCTACACCTTC
d_gene: .; v_gene: TRBV5-1; j_gene: TRBJ2-1; abundance: many; len: 14; CDR3aa: CASRPDSSYNEQFF; CDR3nt: TGCGCCAGCAGGCCGGACAGCTCCTACAATGAGCAGTTCTTC
d_gene: .; v_gene: TRBV7-9; j_gene: TRBJ2-3; abundance: few; len: 15; CDR3aa: CASSSAARAEDTQYF; CDR3nt: TGTGCCAGCAGCTCCGCGGCACGGGCCGAAGATACGCAGTATTTT
d_gene: TRBD1; v_gene: TRBV20-1; j_gene: TRBJ2-7; abundance: .; len: 14; CDR3aa: CSAPGQGASYEQYF; CDR3nt: TGCAGTGCCCCAGGACAGGGGGCCTCCTACGAGCAGTACTTC
d_gene: TRBD2; v_gene: TRBV5-1; j_gene: TRBJ2-3; abundance: many; len: 16; CDR3aa: CASSWGTSGSTDTQYF; CDR3nt: TGCGCCAGCAGCTGGGGGACTAGCGGGAGCACAGATACGCAGTATTTT
d_gene: .; v_gene: TRBV2; j_gene: TRBJ1-6; abundance: .; len: 17; CDR3aa: CASSEVAASSYNSPLHF; CDR3nt: TGTGCCAGCAGTGAAGTGGCCGCTAGCTCCTATAATTCACCCCTCCACTTT
d_gene: .; v_gene: TRBV7-6; j_gene: TRBJ2-1; abundance: few; len: 17; CDR3aa: CASSLGKSRALLDEQFF; CDR3nt: TGTGCCAGCAGCTTAGGAAAATCTAGGGCACTACTAGATGAGCAGTTCTTC
d_gene: .; v_gene: TRBV5-1; j_gene: TRBJ2-5; abundance: .; len: 15; CDR3aa: CASSLEAGSGETQYF; CDR3nt: TGCGCCAGCAGCTTGGAGGCGGGGTCTGGCGAGACCCAGTACTTC